The 10 T cell receptor beta chains presented below share a single source sample, sequenced in a study of immune characterization of retroperitoneal liposarcoma. TCRdb passed the PCR reads through MiXCR, listing each CDR3 protein once. The table lists about 2,600 distinct CDR3 sequences, around a third of them singletons. The sequenced sample consisted of tumor tissue. The receptors derive from a male donor with retroperitoneal liposarcoma.

The V gene is TRBV27, the J gene TRBJ1-6; perhaps TRBD1 as D (6 bases). V shed 6 bases and J shed 5 bases, with 17 bases lying between them. Germline V gives CDR1 MNHEY, CDR2 SMNVEV (reference sequence). The CDR3 covers 16 residues. The CDR3 coding sequence is TGTGCCAGCAGGAAAATGGGACAAACAGATAATTCACCCCTCCACTTT. This codes for CASRKMGQTDNSPLHF.

The chain combines TRBV25-1 with TRBJ2-1; D call uncertain. V lost 1 base and J 8 bases, leaving 9 bases between the germline ends. Looked up from germline, CDR1 is MGHDK and CDR2 is SYGVNS. CDR3 size: 13 residues. The CDR3 sequence: CASSESKGYEQFF. CDR3 DNA sequence: TGTGCCAGCAGTGAATCGAAAGGCTATGAGCAGTTCTTC.

This clonotype was found a few times. The chain employs TRBV6-1 and TRBJ1-2; D is unresolved. This CDR3 region has 13 residues. CDR1 and CDR2 (germline): MNHNS, SASEGT. V lost 2 bases and J lost 4, with 8 bases in between. DNA for the CDR3: TGTGCCAGCAGTGAACAGTATAGCTATGGCTACACCTTC. Translation: CASSEQYSYGYTF.

The chain uses TRBV6-1 and TRBJ2-1; no clear D gene. The DNA end is a closer match to TRBJ2-7, so the J assignment may be wrong. Looked up from germline, CDR1 is MNHNS and CDR2 is SASEGT. This CDR3 region has 13 residues. The CDR3 nucleotides are TGTGCCAGCAGTTGGGCCGTTAACAATGAGCAGTACTTC. It specifies CASSWAVNNEQYF.

The chain employs TRBV6-6 and TRBJ2-1; either TRBD1 or TRBD2 may fit D (6 bases each). TRBJ2-7 explains the end of the DNA better; the J call may be wrong. CDR3 length: 14 residues. Germline CDR1 and CDR2: MNHNY and SVGAGI (reference sequence). In DNA form, the CDR3 reads TGTGCCAGCACCAAGGGGGGCACCGCCTACGAGCAGTACTTC. Its translation: CASTKGGTAYEQYF.

By sample share, this clonotype is large. This chain uses TRBV6-1 with TRBJ2-5; possible D gene TRBD1, 5 bases. Per the germline V gene, CDR1 is MNHNS and CDR2 is SASEGT. The CDR3 runs 15 residues. Trimming pared 4 bases from V and 4 bases from J, leaving 16 bases between. The CDR3 DNA is TGTGCCAGCAGTGCGACAGAATCTCGTCGAGAGACCCAGTACTTC. This gives the protein CASSATESRRETQYF.

In its sample, this clonotype was seen a few times. The chain employs TRBV7-2 and TRBJ2-1, with TRBD2 as a possible D gene (6 bases). The J call is in doubt because the DNA end fits TRBJ2-7 better. This CDR3 comprises 15 residues. CDR1 and CDR2 (germline): SGHTA, FQGNSA. CDR3 bases: TGTGCCAGCAGCCCCCGCGGGAAGGGCGCCGACGAGCAGTACTTC. Its translation: CASSPRGKGADEQYF.

There are a few counts of this clonotype. The gene calls are TRBV27 and TRBJ1-1, with D unclear. The germline CDR1 and CDR2 sequences are MNHEY and SMNVEV (reference sequence). This CDR3 comprises 13 residues. V shed 8 bases and J shed 1 base, with 11 bases lying between them. In DNA, the CDR3 is TGTGCCAGCTGGAGTTCCGGGAACACTGAAGCTTTCTTT. As protein: CASWSSGNTEAFF.

The chain links TRBV6-1 to TRBJ1-2, with TRBD1 identical over 7 bases. The CDR3 is 16 amino acids. Germline loops: CDR1 MNHNS, CDR2 SASEGT. The V and J ends lost 4 bases and 4 bases, in that order; junction bases with no gene match: 12. The CDR3, as DNA: TGTGCCAGCAGTGGGGATCCGGGACAGAATTCCTATGGCTACACCTTC. This codes for CASSGDPGQNSYGYTF.

This sequence joins TRBV6-2 or TRBV6-3 and TRBJ2-5; 10 bases fit TRBD1. TRBJ2-7 explains the end of the DNA better; the J call may be wrong. CDR1 is MNHEY and CDR2 is SVGEGT in the germline V gene. The CDR3 is 16 residues long. CDR3 loop: CASSDDPGQGSNEQYF. The CDR3 DNA reads TGTGCCAGCAGTGACGACCCGGGACAGGGGTCCAACGAGCAGTACTTC.